A single count supports the clone carrying this T cell receptor beta chain. The table came from immunoSEQ multiplex PCR; TCRdb's copy has only in-frame clones and leaves some out. Among 11,000 to 15,000 clones listed, under 85% were seen once. The data were taken from a study of neoadjuvant anti-PD-1 for oral cavity cancer. Per the germline V gene, CDR1 is MGHRA and CDR2 is YSYEKL. With 4 bases clipped from V and 7 bases from J, the junction kept 2 bases outside the gene matches. CDR3 size: 13 residues. The time point: after neoadjuvant nivolumab, at surgical resection. These oral cavity squamous cell carcinomas were HPV-negative and locally advanced.

This chain uses TRBV4-1 with TRBJ2-1; the match to TRBD2 covers 9 bases. This clonotype was obtained from a person aged 35-79 years with oral cavity squamous cell carcinoma. Source: PBMCs, taken after nivolumab (anti-PD-1) treatment. This CDR3 reads CASSLSGGNEQFF. In DNA form, the CDR3 reads TGCGCCAGCAGCCTTAGCGGGGGTAATGAGCAGTTCTTC.